The table lists the clone carrying this TCR beta chain with many counts. Its antigen remains unknown. V lost 2 bases, J lost 6 bases, and 18 bases lay in between. The CDR3 has 16 residues. Per the germline V gene, CDR1 is KGHDR and CDR2 is SFDVKD. The sample comes from a study of metastatic and nonmetastatic thyroid tumors. Overall study: Repertoires from blood and tumor or nodule tissue of malignant and benign thyroid patients were compared. Findings and limits, study-wide: Reportedly, malignant thyroid tumors had significantly higher TCR beta diversity than benign nodules, in blood and tumor.

Until they underwent thyroid surgery, no patient had received any treatment. Per the study methods: Clinicopathological groups of papillary thyroid cancer showed CDR3 differences that were used to build a distant-metastasis classifier. TCRdb reanalyzed the PCR reads with MiXCR. None of the V and J calls come from the authors' own analysis; TCRdb made them. The sample yields some 23,000 clones, less than 15% seen once. The sample was blood. This clonotype was obtained from a female donor with papillary thyroid cancer or a benign thyroid nodule (not recorded which). Some clones in this sample may be carry-over from other donors' samples. The rearrangement links TRBV24-1 to TRBJ1-2, with D possibly matching TRBD1 (6 bases). CDR3 nucleotide sequence: TGTGCCACCAGTGATTCGCGGGGGGGCGTCTATAATGGCTACACCTTC. The encoded protein is CATSDSRGGVYNGYTF.